The 21 T cell receptor beta chains below all came from one sample that was sequenced in a study of cytomegalovirus exposure and HLA in healthy donors (dated by TCRdb to 2016 to 2017). Libraries were made using the immunoSEQ multiplex PCR assay. The multiplex PCR relied on a mix of 60 forward primers for TCR Vbeta segments and 13 reverse primers for TCR Jbeta segments. Sourced from immuneACCESS, this table was stored by TCRdb with only in-frame sequences that have V and J called. A share of the clones is absent; for the studies checked, an unresolved V gene accounts for under half, and the remainder has no known explanation. For this sample the table gives about 150,000 clones, of which about 61% were detected only once. Of the sample, around 2.5% is held by the ten largest clones. The specimen was PBMCs. These receptors were collected from a woman aged 40 to 50 in good health and CMV-seronegative.

The rearrangement links TRBV5-1 to TRBJ2-5, with TRBD1 matching 8 bases. This CDR3 is 15 amino acids long. V lost 2 bases to trimming and J lost 5 bases; unmatched junction nucleotides: 8. Germline V lookup: CDR1 SGHRS, CDR2 YFSETQ. CDR3 protein: CASSLGPTGVETQYF. DNA of the CDR3: TGCGCCAGCAGCTTAGGACCGACAGGGGTGGAGACCCAGTACTTC. The full variable domain, rest sourced from reference TRBV5-1 and TRBJ2-5, is KAGVTQTPRYLIKTRGQQVTLSCSPISGHRSVSWYQQTPGQGLQFLFEYFSETQRNKGNFPGRFSGRQFSNSRSEMNVSTLELGDSALYLCASSLGPTGVETQYFGPGTRLLVL.

This clone was seen a handful of times. The genes are TRBV2 and TRBJ2-7; D is possibly TRBD2 (6 bases). Germline CDR1 and CDR2: SNHLY and FYNNEI. Trimming left V 6 bases short and J 0 bases short, with 6 bases between. CDR3 length: 12 amino acids. The CDR3 here is CASRLASYEQYF. CDR3 nucleotide sequence: TGTGCCAGCAGACTAGCCTCCTACGAGCAGTACTTC.

The chain combines TRBV27 with TRBJ1-6; D unresolved. CDR1 is MNHEY and CDR2 is SMNVEV in the germline V gene (reference sequence). This CDR3 comprises 14 residues. V dropped 10 bases and J dropped 2 bases, with 12 bases sitting between them. The CDR3 DNA reads as TGTGCCACCACTAGAAGAGCCTATAATTCACCCCTCCACTTT. Translating it yields CATTRRAYNSPLHF.

DNA of the CDR3: TGTGCTAGTGGCATTCGCCTAGCGGGTCCTTCCGCGAACACCGGGGAGCTGTTTTTT. It specifies CASGIRLAGPSANTGELFF. The V call is TRBV12-5, the J call TRBJ2-2; 8 nucleotides agree with TRBD2. Germline V gene data show CDR1 as LGHNT and CDR2 as FRNRAP. The CDR3 has 19 residues. V trimming: 6 bases; J trimming: 0 bases; junction bases outside the gene matches: 15.

This clone was recorded a few times. The rearrangement joins TRBV13 to TRBJ1-1; maybe TRBD1 (5 bases). CDR1 is PRHDT and CDR2 is FYEKMQ in the germline V gene (reference sequence). Trimming removed 5 bases at V and 4 bases at J, with 17 bases between. CDR3 length: 15 residues. In nucleotides, the CDR3 is TGTGCCAGCAGCGATTCGAGGGGCGGGAGCACTGAAGCTTTCTTT. Its protein product is CASSDSRGGSTEAFF.

This clone showed up just once. The chain couples TRBV5-6 to TRBJ2-2; 7 bases fit TRBD2. This CDR3 is built from 16 residues. Germline V CDR1 and CDR2: SGHDT, YYEEEE. V was clipped by 1 base and J by 5 bases; unmatched bases: 8. The CDR3 DNA is TGTGCCAGCAGCTTGTATCCAGCGGGGTGGACCGGGGAGCTGTTTTTT. Translated, it gives CASSLYPAGWTGELFF.

This sequence joins TRBV28 and TRBJ1-1, with D possibly matching TRBD1 (6 bases). Trimming pared 5 bases from V and 1 base from J, leaving 11 bases between. The CDR3 consists of 14 residues. Germline CDR1 is MDHEN and CDR2 is SYDVKM. The CDR3, as DNA: TGTGCCAGCAGTCCAGGACAGAGGAACACTGAAGCTTTCTTT. Translation: CASSPGQRNTEAFF.

This clone was counted once. This chain joins TRBV9 and TRBJ2-1; 11 bases map to TRBD2. After removal of 0 bases from V and 1 base from J, the junction contained 6 bases not matched to a gene. The germline V gene has CDR1 SGDLS and CDR2 YYNGEE. This CDR3 has 18 residues. Here the CDR3 reads CASSVDSGGAWSYNEQFF. CDR3 nucleotide sequence: TGTGCCAGCAGCGTAGATAGCGGGGGGGCCTGGTCCTACAATGAGCAGTTCTTC.

The rearrangement uses TRBV5-8 and TRBJ1-6; D uncertain. CDR1 and CDR2 (germline): SGHTS, YDEGEE. The CDR3 sequence is 14 residues long. Trimming pared 3 bases from V and 7 bases from J, leaving 11 bases between. Here the CDR3 reads CASSSYNGNSPLHF. The CDR3, as DNA: TGTGCCAGCAGCTCATACAACGGGAATTCACCCCTCCACTTT.

This clone was observed a single time. V gene TRBV29-1 combines with J gene TRBJ2-6; 7 bases line up with TRBD1. This CDR3 is built from 13 residues. Germline loops: CDR1 SQVTM, CDR2 ANQGSEA. V lost 7 bases, J lost 3 bases, and 3 bases stayed unmatched. In DNA, the CDR3 is TGCAGCGCAACAGGGGTTGGGGCCAACGTCCTGACTTTC. As protein: CSATGVGANVLTF.

The V gene is TRBV7-8, the J gene TRBJ2-7; TRBD1 aligns across 10 bases. With 0 bases clipped from V and 6 bases from J, the junction kept 5 bases outside the gene matches. The germline CDR1 and CDR2 sequences are SGHVS and FQNEAQ. This CDR3 has 15 residues. The CDR3 nucleotides read TGTGCCAGCAGCTTAGCGGGGACAGGGGCATCCGAGCAGTACTTC. Its protein product is CASSLAGTGASEQYF.

This clone occurred a few times. V is TRBV7-2 and J is TRBJ1-1; perhaps TRBD1 as D (5 bases). The V gene lost 0 bases and the J gene lost 4 bases, with 12 bases spanning the gap. The germline V gene has CDR1 SGHTA and CDR2 FQGNSA. This CDR3 is 15 amino acids long. The CDR3 protein is CASSLAFTGGTEAFF. CDR3 nucleotides: TGTGCCAGCAGCTTAGCGTTCACCGGGGGCACTGAAGCTTTCTTT.

As concerns this clone: This CDR3 is also generated by other DNA sequences in the sample. The V gene is TRBV15, the J gene TRBJ1-2, with D hard to call. The CDR3 runs to 13 residues. Germline-derived CDR1 and CDR2 are LNHNV and YYDKDF (reference sequence). The V end lost 3 bases, the J end lost 8 bases, and 13 bases lay between the germline ends. DNA of the CDR3: TGTGCCACCAGCAGGGGCAGGCCCTTAGGCTACACCTTC. Translation: CATSRGRPLGYTF.

The V call is TRBV5-1, the J call TRBJ2-3, with a possible D match to TRBD2 (6 bases). The V and J ends lost 7 bases and 1 base respectively, with 16 bases between them. The CDR3 runs to 15 residues. Germline values: CDR1 SGHRS, CDR2 YFSETQ. The CDR3 DNA reads TGCGCCAGCCAAACCACTAGCACTGGCACAGATACGCAGTATTTT. Its protein is CASQTTSTGTDTQYF.

This clone was detected a few times. The chain joins TRBV10-3 to TRBJ2-1; 8 bases match TRBD1. With V trimmed by 5 bases and J by 8 bases, 8 bases remained unmatched. CDR1 is ENHRY, CDR2 SYGVKD, per germline. The length of the CDR3 is 14 residues. The CDR3 sequence: CAISSGGAVDEQFF. The CDR3 DNA sequence: TGTGCCATCAGTTCAGGGGGCGCGGTTGATGAGCAGTTCTTC.

The chain is built from TRBV7-2 and TRBJ1-5; perhaps TRBD1 as D (5 bases). Looked up from germline, CDR1 is SGHTA and CDR2 is FQGNSA. V lost 5 bases, J lost 6 bases, and 11 bases lay in between. The CDR3 spans 13 residues. DNA for the CDR3: TGTGCCAGCAGCCCCGGGACTCGTCAGCCCCAGCATTTT. Residues: CASSPGTRQPQHF.

This clone was observed a handful of times. The chain employs TRBV2 and TRBJ2-3; 9 bases are shared with TRBD2. The V segment lost 6 bases and the J segment 2 bases; nucleotides outside the gene matches: 6. The CDR3 runs 15 residues. Germline V gene sequence: CDR1 SNHLY, CDR2 FYNNEI. The CDR3 protein is CASRILAGSTDTQYF. CDR3 nucleotide sequence: TGTGCCAGCAGAATACTAGCGGGCTCCACAGATACGCAGTATTTT.

This clone was seen only once. This sequence joins TRBV30 and TRBJ1-2; D perhaps matches TRBD1 (6 bases). Germline CDR1 GTSNPN, CDR2 SVGIG (reference sequence). The CDR3 extends over 13 amino acids. Trimming took off 4 bases at V and 4 bases at J, with 13 bases between the two ends. CDR3 nucleotide sequence: TGTGCCTGGATGAAGGGGGGGATCTATGGCTACACCTTC. It codes for CAWMKGGIYGYTF. Looking up the rest from reference TRBV30 and TRBJ1-2 gives the full variable domain: SQTIHQWPATLVQPVGSPLSLECTVEGTSNPNLYWYRQAAGRGLQLLFYSVGIGQISSEVPQNLSASRPQDRQFILSSKKLLLSDSGFYLCAWMKGGIYGYTFGSGTRLTVV.

J is TRBJ2-3 and V is TRBV7-8; TRBD2 matches at 11 bases. The CDR3 length is 16 residues. The V gene end was trimmed by 5 bases and the J gene end by 2 bases; junction bases not matched to a gene: 6. Germline loops: CDR1 SGHVS, CDR2 FQNEAQ. CDR3 nucleotides: TGTGCCAGCAGCCCCGAGGGACTAGCGGTCACAGATACGCAGTATTTT. This encodes CASSPEGLAVTDTQYF.

The chain combines TRBV28 with TRBJ1-5; the match to TRBD1 covers 7 bases. This CDR3 is built from 14 residues. V trimming: 5 bases; J trimming: 3 bases; junction bases outside the gene matches: 4. Germline V gene lookup returns CDR1 MDHEN and CDR2 SYDVKM. The CDR3 region is CASSQDRLNQPQHF. The CDR3 DNA reads as TGTGCCAGCAGTCAGGACAGGCTCAATCAGCCCCAGCATTTT.

This rearrangement joins TRBV29-1 to TRBJ1-2, with TRBD1 matching 8 bases. Germline trimming cut 2 bases from V and 8 bases from J; bases unmatched to any gene: 1. Germline CDR1 reads SQVTM; CDR2 reads ANQGSEA. The CDR3 consists of 11 residues. The CDR3 spells CSVEQGAGYTF. The CDR3 DNA sequence: TGCAGCGTTGAACAGGGGGCGGGCTACACCTTC.